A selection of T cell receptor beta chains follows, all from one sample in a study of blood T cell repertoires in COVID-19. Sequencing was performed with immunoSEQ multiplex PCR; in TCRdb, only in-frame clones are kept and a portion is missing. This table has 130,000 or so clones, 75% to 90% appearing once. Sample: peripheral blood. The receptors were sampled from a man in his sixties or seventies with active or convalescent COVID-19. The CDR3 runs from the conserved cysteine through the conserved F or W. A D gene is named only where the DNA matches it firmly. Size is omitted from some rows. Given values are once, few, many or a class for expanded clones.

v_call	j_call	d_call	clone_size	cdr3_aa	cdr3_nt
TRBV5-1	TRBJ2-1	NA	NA	CASSFGGYNEQFF	TGCGCCAGCAGCTTTGGAGGATACAATGAGCAGTTCTTC
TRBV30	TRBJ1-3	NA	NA	CAWGAGTGSGNTIYF	TGTGCCTGGGGTGCTGGAACAGGGTCTGGAAACACCATATATTTT
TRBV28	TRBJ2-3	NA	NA	CASTLTEETDTQYF	TGTGCCAGCACCCTGACTGAGGAAACAGATACGCAGTATTTT
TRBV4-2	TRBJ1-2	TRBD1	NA	CASSQPDRGGGYTF	TGTGCCAGCAGCCAACCGGACAGGGGTGGAGGCTACACCTTC
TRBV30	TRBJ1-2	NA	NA	CAWSAGLRDGYTF	TGTGCCTGGAGCGCAGGACTAAGGGATGGCTACACCTTC
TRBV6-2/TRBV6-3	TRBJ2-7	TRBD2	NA	CASSYAGGASGEQYF	TGTGCCAGCAGTTATGCGGGAGGGGCGTCTGGAGAGCAGTACTTC
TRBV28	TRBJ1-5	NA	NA	CASSARTAANQPQHF	TGTGCCAGCAGTGCGCGAACCGCTGCAAATCAGCCCCAGCATTTT
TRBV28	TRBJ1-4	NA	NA	CASRYSPREKLFF	TGTGCCAGCAGGTACAGCCCTCGGGAAAAACTGTTTTTT
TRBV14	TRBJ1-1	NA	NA	CASSLQVTTEAFF	TGTGCCAGCAGCCTCCAGGTTACCACTGAAGCTTTCTTT
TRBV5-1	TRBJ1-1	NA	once	CASSLEPGNTEAFF	TGCGCCAGCAGCTTGGAGCCAGGGAACACTGAAGCTTTCTTT
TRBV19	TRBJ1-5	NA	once	CASKPQGSNQPQHF	TGTGCCAGTAAGCCACAGGGTAGCAATCAGCCCCAGCATTTT
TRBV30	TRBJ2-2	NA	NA	CAWSGQTTGELFF	TGTGCCTGGAGTGGACAGACAACCGGGGAGCTGTTTTTT
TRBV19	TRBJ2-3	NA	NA	CASTVGGQRTDTQYF	TGTGCCAGTACCGTTGGGGGCCAGCGGACAGATACGCAGTATTTT
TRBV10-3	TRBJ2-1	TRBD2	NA	CAISTTSWHEQFF	TGTGCCATCAGTACGACTAGCTGGCATGAGCAGTTCTTC
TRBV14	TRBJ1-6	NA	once	CASSQELEGRYNSPLHF	TGTGCCAGCAGCCAAGAATTGGAGGGCCGCTATAATTCACCCCTCCACTTT
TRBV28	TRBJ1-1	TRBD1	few	CASSSRGRWTEAFF	TGTGCCAGCAGTTCTAGGGGGCGATGGACTGAAGCTTTCTTT
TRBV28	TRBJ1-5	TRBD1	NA	CASSPTGTGNQPQHF	TGTGCCAGCAGTCCCACCGGGACAGGTAATCAGCCCCAGCATTTT
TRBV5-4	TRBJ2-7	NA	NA	CASGQSSYEQYF	TGTGCCAGCGGACAGTCCTCCTACGAGCAGTACTTC
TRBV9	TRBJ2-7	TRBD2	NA	CASSVASTSGSTYEQYF	TGTGCCAGCAGCGTAGCGAGTACTAGCGGGTCCACCTACGAGCAGTACTTC
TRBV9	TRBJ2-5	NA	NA	CASSVDGLQETQYF	TGTGCCAGCAGCGTAGACGGTTTACAAGAGACCCAGTACTTC
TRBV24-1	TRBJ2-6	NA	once	CATSDSEGPSGANVLTF	TGTGCCACCAGTGATTCGGAGGGCCCCTCTGGGGCCAACGTCCTGACTTTC
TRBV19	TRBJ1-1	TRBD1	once	CASSPGTGSFTEAFF	TGTGCCAGTAGTCCTGGGACAGGGAGTTTTACTGAAGCTTTCTTT
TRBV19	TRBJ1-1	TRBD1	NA	CASSIGTGGTEAFF	TGTGCCAGTAGTATCGGAACAGGGGGGACTGAAGCTTTCTTT
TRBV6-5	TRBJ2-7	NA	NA	CASSLGQGGYEQYF	TGTGCCAGCAGCCTTGGGCAGGGGGGCTACGAGCAGTACTTC
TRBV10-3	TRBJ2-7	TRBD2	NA	CAISDLAGSYEQYF	TGTGCCATCAGTGATCTAGCGGGCTCCTACGAGCAGTACTTC
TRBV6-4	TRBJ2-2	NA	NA	CASSGQPNLNTGELFF	TGTGCCAGCAGTGGACAGCCGAACCTAAACACCGGGGAGCTGTTTTTT
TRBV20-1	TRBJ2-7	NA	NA	CSAPSAYEQYF	TGCAGTGCTCCTAGCGCCTACGAGCAGTACTTC
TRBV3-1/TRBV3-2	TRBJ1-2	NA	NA	CASSRGQDEGGYTF	TGTGCCAGCAGCCGAGGACAAGATGAAGGTGGCTACACCTTC
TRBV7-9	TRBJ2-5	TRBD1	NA	CASSLAQGLGETQYF	TGTGCCAGCAGCTTAGCACAGGGGCTCGGAGAGACCCAGTACTTC
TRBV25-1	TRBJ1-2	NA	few	CASSQGSNYGYTF	TGTGCCAGCAGTCAGGGCTCTAACTATGGCTACACCTTC
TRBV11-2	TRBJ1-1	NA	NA	CASSLVGGRAFF	TGTGCCAGCAGCTTAGTGGGCGGGAGAGCTTTCTTT
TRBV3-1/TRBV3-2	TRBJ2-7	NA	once	CASSQQTYEQYF	TGTGCCAGCAGCCAACAGACCTACGAGCAGTACTTC
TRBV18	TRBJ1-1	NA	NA	CASSPRADLNTEAFF	TGTGCCAGCTCACCACGGGCAGATCTGAACACTGAAGCTTTCTTT
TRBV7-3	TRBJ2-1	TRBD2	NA	CASSPAGGYNEQFF	TGTGCCAGCAGCCCAGCGGGAGGCTACAATGAGCAGTTCTTC
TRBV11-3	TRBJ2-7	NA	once	CANALRGWYEQYF	TGTGCCAACGCCCTACGCGGGTGGTACGAGCAGTACTTC
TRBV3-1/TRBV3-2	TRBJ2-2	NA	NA	CASSNGGPVNTGELFF	TGTGCCAGCAGTAATGGTGGGCCGGTGAACACCGGGGAGCTGTTTTTT
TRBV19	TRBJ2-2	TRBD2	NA	CASSTPVGGTNTGELFF	TGTGCCAGTAGTACCCCGGTGGGGGGGACGAACACCGGGGAGCTGTTTTTT
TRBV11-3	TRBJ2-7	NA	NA	CASSLGGQPYEQYF	TGTGCCAGCAGCTTAGGGGGACAACCCTACGAGCAGTACTTC
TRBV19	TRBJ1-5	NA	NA	CASSIGGSINQPQHF	TGTGCCAGTAGTATAGGGGGCAGCATCAATCAGCCCCAGCATTTT
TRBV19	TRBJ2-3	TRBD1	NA	CASSIDGTASGTDTQYF	TGTGCCAGTAGTATAGATGGGACAGCAAGTGGCACAGATACGCAGTATTTT
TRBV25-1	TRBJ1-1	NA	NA	CASSEYYRIEAFF	TGTGCCAGCAGTGAATATTACAGAATTGAAGCTTTCTTT
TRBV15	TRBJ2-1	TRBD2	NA	CATSSPGVAGGAYNEQFF	TGTGCCACCAGCTCCCCCGGGGTAGCGGGAGGGGCCTACAATGAGCAGTTCTTC
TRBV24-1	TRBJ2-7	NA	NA	CATSAPVGEQYF	TGTGCCACCAGTGCACCGGTTGGCGAGCAGTACTTC
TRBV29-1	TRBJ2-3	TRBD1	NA	CSARQGDRDTQYF	TGCAGCGCGAGACAGGGGGATCGAGATACGCAGTATTTT